This paragraph reports one TCR beta chain. This entry comes from a study of blood T cell repertoires in COVID-19. Here immunoSEQ multiplex PCR was the method, and the copy in TCRdb shows in-frame clones only, minus some. The repertoire consists of just over 300,000 clones, with approximately 84% occurring once and the leading ten covering less than 4.5%. This CDR3 region has 14 residues. CDR1 SGHDN and CDR2 FVKESK come from the germline V gene. The V end was cut by 4 bases, the J end by 2 bases, with 12 bases between. Material for sequencing was PBMCs or T cells enriched from blood (not recorded which). The chain uses TRBV14 and TRBJ2-7; TRBD1 might be the D (5 bases). This receptor was taken from a man in his thirties or forties who had recovered from COVID-19. CDR3 region: CASSPLDRPYEQYF. CDR3 sequence (DNA): TGTGCCAGCAGCCCACTCGACAGACCCTACGAGCAGTACTTC.